This T cell receptor beta chain was recorded in a study of cytomegalovirus exposure and HLA in healthy donors. Regarding the study as a whole: A list of 150 to 200 TCR beta chains associated with cytomegalovirus was given. Specificity of three CMV-associated chains for CMV antigens was verified in vitro.

This clone was seen a single time. Its target is not known. The data were produced by immunoSEQ multiplex PCR, yet TCRdb's version contains in-frame clones alone and is incomplete. The sample records 160,000 or so clones, 85% being singletons. CDR1 SGHAT and CDR2 FQNNGV come from the germline V gene. This CDR3 contains 18 residues. V lost 3 bases, J lost 7 bases, and 27 bases lay in between. The V and J genes are TRBV11-2 and TRBJ1-2; D remains unclear. Sequenced: PBMCs. The receptor was derived from a man between 25 and 39 years old in good health and CMV-seropositive. CDR3 nucleotides: TGTGCCAGCAGCTTTTCGACACTTATATCTCCCCGTAATGGTGGCTACACCTTC. As protein: CASSFSTLISPRNGGYTF.